These 29 T cell receptor beta chains were all obtained from the same sample, sequenced in a study of PD-L1 blockade in urothelial cancer. Clones were read by immunoSEQ multiplex PCR, and TCRdb kept only the in-frame ones, dropping some. The table has about 76,000 clones, roughly 90% seen once. Time point here: peripheral blood 6 weeks after treatment start. The sequencing used PBMCs, collected around atezolizumab (anti-PD-L1) treatment. These receptors originate from a woman aged 80 or over with urothelial cancer.

The V call is TRBV9, the J call TRBJ2-1, with 8 bases lining up with TRBD2. Trimming at V came to 4 bases and at J to 0 bases, leaving 3 bases not matched to a gene. The germline CDR1 and CDR2 sequences are SGDLS and YYNGEE. The CDR3 spans 15 residues. The CDR3 DNA reads as TGTGCCAGCAGCTCGAGCGGGAGCTCCTACAATGAGCAGTTCTTC. Its translation is CASSSSGSSYNEQFF.

This sequence joins TRBV19 and TRBJ2-1, with TRBD2 identical over 8 bases. The length of the CDR3 is 17 residues. CDR1 is LNHDA, CDR2 SQIVND, per germline (reference sequence). Trimming removed 3 bases from V and 4 bases from J; junction bases left unmatched: 11. The CDR3 protein is CASSIRPSRGGYNEQFF. The CDR3 DNA sequence: TGTGCCAGTAGTATCCGACCCTCCCGGGGGGGATACAATGAGCAGTTCTTC. Filled out from reference TRBV19 and TRBJ2-1, the complete variable domain reads DGGITQSPKYLFRKEGQNVTLSCEQNLNHDAMYWYRQDPGQGLRLIYYSQIVNDFQKGDIAEGYSVSREKKESFPLTVTSAQKNPTAFYLCASSIRPSRGGYNEQFFGPGTRLTVL.

The chain couples TRBV7-8 to TRBJ1-1, with TRBD1 matching over 9 bases. The CDR3 is 15 amino acids. V lost 5 bases to trimming and J lost 1 base; unmatched junction nucleotides: 5. CDR1 is SGHVS, CDR2 FQNEAQ, per germline. In DNA, the CDR3 is TGTGCCAGCAGCATACAGGGGGCTGGGAACACTGAAGCTTTCTTT. Translating it yields CASSIQGAGNTEAFF.

This chain uses TRBV19 with TRBJ2-7; possibly TRBD2 for D (5 bases). This CDR3 comprises 15 residues. Germline lookup yields CDR1 LNHDA and CDR2 SQIVND (reference sequence). V lost 3 bases to trimming and J lost 3 bases, with 15 bases between them. CDR3 in amino acids: CASSMGLMGSYEQYF. The CDR3 region has the DNA TGTGCCAGTAGTATGGGTCTCATGGGGAGCTACGAGCAGTACTTC.

The V gene is TRBV7-7, the J gene TRBJ2-3, with 10 positions matching TRBD2. J gave up 4 bases and V 5 bases, and 6 bases lay outside the gene matches. The length of the CDR3 is 15 residues. The V gene's germline CDR1 is SSHAT and CDR2 FNYEAQ (reference sequence). The DNA of the CDR3 is TGTGCCAGCAGCCCCAGCGGGGGGGGGTCAGATACGCAGTATTTT. This gives the protein CASSPSGGGSDTQYF.

The chain has TRBV5-1 and TRBJ2-6, with D perhaps matching TRBD1 (5 bases). The V and J ends lost 0 bases and 11 bases respectively, with 9 bases between them. This CDR3 has 13 amino acids. Germline V gene lookup returns CDR1 SGHRS and CDR2 YFSETQ. The CDR3 sequence is CASSLGGEDVLTF. DNA for the CDR3: TGCGCCAGCAGCTTGGGGGGCGAGGACGTCCTGACTTTC.

The chain combines TRBV6-1 with TRBJ1-3; no clear D. There are 15 residues in the CDR3. Between the trimmed V and J ends, which lost 7 bases and 0 bases, there was a span of 13 bases. Germline CDR1 is MNHNS and CDR2 is SASEGT. The CDR3: CASTSPRDSGNTIYF. For the CDR3, the DNA is TGTGCCAGCACCTCTCCCCGGGACTCTGGAAACACCATATATTTT.

This chain joins TRBV7-8 and TRBJ2-7, with no clear D. Deletions cut 5 bases from V and 1 base from J, with 9 bases between. From germline, CDR1 is SGHVS and CDR2 FQNEAQ. The CDR3 spans 13 residues. CDR3 in DNA: TGTGCCAGCAGCCGAGAACAGTCCTACGAGCAGTACTTC. It codes for CASSREQSYEQYF.

The V gene is TRBV18, the J gene TRBJ2-5; D is ambiguous. V was trimmed by 3 bases and J by 5 bases, leaving 10 bases between them. Germline loops: CDR1 KGHSH, CDR2 LQKENI. The CDR3 consists of 13 residues. This chain's CDR3 is CASSPPPSETQYF. The CDR3 nucleotides read TGTGCCAGCTCACCCCCGCCGAGCGAGACCCAGTACTTC. The full variable domain, with the rest looked up from reference TRBV18 and TRBJ2-5, is NAGVMQNPRHLVRRRGQEARLRCSPMKGHSHVYWYRQLPEEGLKFMVYLQKENIIDESGMPKERFSAEFPKEGPSILRIQQVVRGDSAAYFCASSPPPSETQYFGPGTRLLVL.

The CDR3 loop is CASSSTRGDTGELFF. CDR3 DNA sequence: TGCGCCAGCAGCTCCACCAGGGGGGACACCGGGGAGCTGTTTTTT. The rearrangement links TRBV5-1 to TRBJ2-2; D perhaps matches TRBD1 (7 bases). The CDR3 totals 15 residues. The V end lost 3 bases, the J end lost 3 bases, and 12 bases lay between the germline ends. From germline, CDR1 is SGHRS and CDR2 YFSETQ.

The V and J genes are TRBV18 and TRBJ1-2, with TRBD1 matching 10 bases. Trimming took 2 bases from V and 10 from J; bases not matched to a gene: 10. Germline V gene data show CDR1 as KGHSH and CDR2 as LQKENI. The CDR3 totals 15 residues. CDR3 sequence: CASSPFPGQGFDYTF. DNA for the CDR3: TGTGCCAGCTCACCATTTCCGGGACAGGGGTTTGACTACACCTTC. Full variable domain (missing parts from reference TRBV18 and TRBJ1-2): NAGVMQNPRHLVRRRGQEARLRCSPMKGHSHVYWYRQLPEEGLKFMVYLQKENIIDESGMPKERFSAEFPKEGPSILRIQQVVRGDSAAYFCASSPFPGQGFDYTFGSGTRLTVV.

The V and J genes are TRBV14 and TRBJ2-7, with a tentative D call TRBD2 (6 bases). The CDR3 is 16 amino acids. Trimming removed 3 bases at V and 2 bases at J, with 17 bases between. The V gene's germline CDR1 is SGHDN and CDR2 FVKESK. The CDR3 sequence is CASSHRGGPMTYEQYF. Here the CDR3 DNA reads TGTGCCAGCAGCCACCGAGGAGGGCCCATGACCTACGAGCAGTACTTC.

The chain joins TRBV5-4 to TRBJ1-2, with 9 bases aligning to TRBD1. J gave up 0 bases and V 7 bases, and 13 bases lay outside the gene matches. This CDR3 is 17 amino acids long. Germline CDR1 and CDR2: SGHNT and YYREEE (reference sequence). The CDR3 nucleotides read TGTGCCAGCTCTAAGCTAGGGACAGGGACTACTAACTATGGCTACACCTTC. Its translation is CASSKLGTGTTNYGYTF. The full variable domain, its missing parts supplied by reference TRBV5-4 and TRBJ1-2, is ETGVTQSPTHLIKTRGQQVTLRCSSQSGHNTVSWYQQALGQGPQFIFQYYREEENGRGNFPPRFSGLQFPNYSSELNVNALELDDSALYLCASSKLGTGTTNYGYTFGSGTRLTVV.

This clone was seen a single time. The CDR3 region is CASSDVPRGVYEQYF. The CDR3 nucleotides read TGTGCCAGCAGTGACGTCCCCAGGGGGGTCTACGAGCAGTACTTC. V usage is TRBV6-1 and J usage is TRBJ2-7; the D gene is possibly TRBD1 (7 bases). V lost 3 bases to trimming and J lost 3 bases, with 15 bases between them. The germline V gene encodes CDR1 MNHNS and CDR2 SASEGT. This CDR3 comprises 15 residues.

Only one count was recorded for this clone. The CDR3 loop is CASSLASGRADEQYF. The DNA for the CDR3 is TGCGCCAGCAGCTTGGCTTCCGGGAGGGCCGACGAGCAGTACTTC. This sequence joins TRBV5-1 and TRBJ2-7; 8 nucleotides align to TRBD2. Looked up from germline, CDR1 is SGHRS and CDR2 is YFSETQ. The CDR3 is made up of 15 amino acids. V lost 0 bases and J lost 5; bases outside the gene matches: 7.

The rearrangement uses TRBV10-1 and TRBJ1-4; D may be TRBD1 (5 bases). CDR1 WNHNN and CDR2 SYGVQD come from the germline V gene (reference sequence). V gave up 0 bases and J gave up 8 bases, with 10 bases separating them. The CDR3 sequence is 14 residues long. CDR3 protein: CASSESGGQEKLFF. The DNA for the CDR3 is TGCGCCAGCAGTGAGTCCGGGGGTCAGGAAAAACTGTTTTTT.

The chain is built from TRBV6-5 and TRBJ1-5, with D maybe TRBD1 (6 bases). Trimming stripped 6 bases from V and 2 bases from J, with 14 bases between. The germline V gene encodes CDR1 MNHEY and CDR2 SVGAGI. The CDR3 is made up of 15 amino acids. CDR3 coding DNA: TGTGCCAGCAGCAAGAACAGGGCTGGCAATCAGCCCCAGCATTTT. Translation gives CASSKNRAGNQPQHF.

For the CDR3, the DNA is TGTGCCAGCAGTGTGAGCCCAGGGAGGGCAGATACGCAGTATTTT. Amino acids: CASSVSPGRADTQYF. V is TRBV2 and J is TRBJ2-3, with 7 positions matching TRBD2. The V gene end was trimmed by 4 bases and the J gene end by 4 bases; junction bases not matched to a gene: 8. CDR1 is SNHLY and CDR2 is FYNNEI in the germline V gene. The CDR3 runs 15 residues.

V usage is TRBV6-1 and J usage is TRBJ2-7, with TRBD1 as a possible D gene (5 bases). V dropped 2 bases and J dropped 2 bases, with 13 bases sitting between them. Germline assignment: CDR1 MNHNS and CDR2 SASEGT. This CDR3 spans 15 amino acids. CDR3 DNA: TGTGCCAGCAGTGAAAGGTGGCAGGGAACCTACGAGCAGTACTTC. Amino acid sequence: CASSERWQGTYEQYF.

This clone came up once. The CDR3, as DNA: TGTGCCACCTGCGATCGTTTAAGGGGCCAGGGGGCCAACGAGCAGTACTTC. The encoded protein is CATCDRLRGQGANEQYF. This chain uses TRBV9 with TRBJ2-7; TRBD1 matches 8 bases. V lost 9 bases and J lost 5; bases outside the gene matches: 22. The CDR3 is 17 residues long. Germline values: CDR1 SGDLS, CDR2 YYNGEE.

This sequence joins TRBV15 and TRBJ1-2; D is unclear. V gave up 6 bases and J gave up 7 bases, with 15 bases separating them. This CDR3 contains 13 residues. Germline V lookup: CDR1 LNHNV, CDR2 YYDKDF (reference sequence). The CDR3 DNA reads as TGTGCCACCAGTGGGTGGACGGAGGGTGGCTACACCTTC. Translated, it gives CATSGWTEGGYTF.

V gene TRBV7-8 combines with J gene TRBJ2-1; 8 bases align to TRBD2. The CDR3 totals 14 residues. Looked up from germline, CDR1 is SGHVS and CDR2 is FQNEAQ. The trim removed 3 bases at V and 7 bases at J, leaving 5 bases unmatched. The CDR3 sequence is CASSFSGGPNEQFF. CDR3 sequence (DNA): TGTGCCAGCAGCTTCTCGGGAGGGCCGAATGAGCAGTTCTTC.

This clone was detected once. The chain employs TRBV11-2 and TRBJ1-2, with no clear D. This CDR3 is built from 14 residues. The germline CDR1 and CDR2 sequences are SGHAT and FQNNGV. The V end lost 5 bases, the J end lost 5 bases, and 15 bases lay between the germline ends. The CDR3 DNA is TGTGCCAGCAGCCCCGGATGGGAGGGTTATGGCTACACCTTC. Translated, it gives CASSPGWEGYGYTF.

This clone was seen a single time. V and J are TRBV11-2 and TRBJ1-1; 7 nucleotides agree with TRBD1. V lost 5 bases to trimming and J lost 0 bases; unmatched junction nucleotides: 9. This CDR3 region has 16 residues. Germline loops: CDR1 SGHAT, CDR2 FQNNGV. In DNA, the CDR3 is TGTGCCAGCAGCCACGGGACAGTCTTCTTGAACACTGAAGCTTTCTTT. Its protein product is CASSHGTVFLNTEAFF.

This rearrangement joins TRBV5-1 to TRBJ1-3; a possible D gene is TRBD1 (6 bases). Germline V gene lookup returns CDR1 SGHRS and CDR2 YFSETQ. The CDR3 extends over 15 amino acids. Trimming pared 0 bases from V and 2 bases from J, leaving 9 bases between. The CDR3 reads CASSLDRAPGNTIYF. The DNA of the CDR3 is TGCGCCAGCAGCTTGGACAGGGCCCCTGGAAACACCATATATTTT.

The chain recombines TRBV29-1 with TRBJ2-1; possible D gene TRBD2, 6 bases. Germline V gene data show CDR1 as SQVTM and CDR2 as ANQGSEA. Trimming left V 1 base short and J 0 bases short, with 10 bases between. The CDR3 runs 15 residues. The CDR3 DNA sequence: TGCAGCGTTGAAGGGCTAGCGAGCTCCTACAATGAGCAGTTCTTC. This sequence encodes CSVEGLASSYNEQFF.

The chain has TRBV9 and TRBJ1-2, with D perhaps TRBD1 (5 bases). The V end lost 3 bases, the J end lost 3 bases, and 15 bases lay between the germline ends. This CDR3 is built from 15 residues. Germline CDR1 is SGDLS and CDR2 is YYNGEE. Here the CDR3 DNA reads TGTGCCAGCAGCGCCCGAACAGGAGACTACTATGGCTACACCTTC. Translation: CASSARTGDYYGYTF.

The genes are TRBV7-8 and TRBJ2-3; 9 bases line up with TRBD1. The CDR3 extends over 16 amino acids. The germline V gene encodes CDR1 SGHVS and CDR2 FQNEAQ. The ends lost 3 bases at V and 2 bases at J; junction bases unmatched: 6. The CDR3 is CASSFFRDRVTDTQYF. CDR3 nucleotides: TGTGCCAGCAGCTTCTTCCGGGACAGGGTCACAGATACGCAGTATTTT.

Here the CDR3 reads CASSLGATYEQYF. CDR3 nucleotides: TGTGCCAGCAGCTTAGGGGCAACCTACGAGCAGTACTTC. The rearrangement uses TRBV7-8 and TRBJ2-7; D unresolved. Trimming removed 1 base from V and 2 bases from J, with 6 bases in between. The CDR3 has 13 residues. The germline V gene has CDR1 SGHVS and CDR2 FQNEAQ.